The rows below give T cell receptor beta chains drawn from one sample of a study of identifying expanded T cells in peripheral blood. Profiled with immunoSEQ multiplex PCR; TCRdb holds only in-frame clones, not every one. The sample has about 100,000 clones; about 87% are singletons. Material: blood. The origin of the receptors is a person aged 18 to 70 in good health. Each CDR3 is given without its conserved first and last residue. A D gene is named only where the DNA matches it firmly.

V gene: TRBV9
D gene: TRBD2
CDR3 protein: ASSVARTSGVYTGELF

V gene: TRBV5-6
D gene: TRBD1
CDR3 protein: ASRPGQVSYEQY

V gene: TRBV5-1
D gene: .
CDR3 protein: ASSSMAPGETQY

V gene: TRBV18
D gene: TRBD1
CDR3 protein: ASSPDRVSSYEQY

V gene: TRBV7-2
D gene: .
CDR3 protein: ASSAQGGDYGYT

V gene: TRBV19
D gene: .
CDR3 protein: ASSLGVSGANVLT

V gene: TRBV5-1
D gene: TRBD2
CDR3 protein: ASSLDGGGAFGETQY

V gene: TRBV6-1
D gene: TRBD2
CDR3 protein: ASSEGTSGNDEQY

V gene: TRBV5-4
D gene: .
CDR3 protein: ASSRLTEDQGGYT

V gene: TRBV19
D gene: .
CDR3 protein: ASRGFTGNTIY

V gene: TRBV7-2
D gene: TRBD1
CDR3 protein: ASSPWTGGGTEAF

V gene: TRBV2
D gene: .
CDR3 protein: ASSGGTATEPLH

V gene: TRBV4-1
D gene: TRBD2
CDR3 protein: ASSQGSGGARRTQY

V gene: TRBV19
D gene: .
CDR3 protein: ASSINAGNTIY

V gene: TRBV5-1
D gene: .
CDR3 protein: ASSLDTHGELF

V gene: TRBV2
D gene: .
CDR3 protein: ASSEMTYGYT

V gene: TRBV11-2
D gene: TRBD1
CDR3 protein: ASSFGTGTSYEQY

V gene: TRBV5-1
D gene: TRBD1
CDR3 protein: ASSLGSTGGSGANVLT

V gene: TRBV4-1
D gene: .
CDR3 protein: ASSQTDYGYT

V gene: TRBV5-1
D gene: TRBD1
CDR3 protein: ASSLRQGETQY